The present T cell receptor (beta chain) was sequenced within a study of beta chain features in type 1 diabetes. Study context: Sorted cells, 90 million to 120 million in number, were examined across all samples. Overall study results and limits: The VDJ junctions of type 1 diabetes patients carried fewer insertions and more deletions.

This clone was recorded a few times. Antigen unknown. Expressed TCRB transcripts were sequenced because the entire RNA isolate underwent reverse transcription. TCRdb's table, derived via immunoSEQ multiplex PCR, lists solely in-frame clones and lacks some. The table lists just over 15,000 clones, 43% of them singletons. CDR3 length equals 13 residues. Germline CDR1 LNHDA, CDR2 SQIVND (reference sequence). V lost 7 bases, J lost 1 base, and 11 bases lay in between. CD45RO/CCR7/CD25/CD127/CD95/CD27 separated CD4+ naive, central memory, regulatory and stem cell-like memory cells by sorting. The sequence was obtained from a woman aged 40 to 49 in good health. The V and J genes are TRBV19 and TRBJ2-7; no clear D gene. The specimen was stem cell memory CD4+ T cells from blood. The chain's CDR3 is CASNGVGSYEQYF. CDR3 nucleotide sequence: TGTGCCAGTAATGGAGTTGGGTCCTACGAGCAGTACTTC.